This is a list of T cell receptor beta chains from one sample in a study of identical twins. Each CDR3 protein is one row after TCRdb ran MiXCR on the 5' RACE reads. The sample shows some 240,000 distinct CDR3 sequences, approximately 10% of them seen only once. Sequences were obtained from memory T cells sorted from blood. These TCRs come from a man in his forties or fifties in good health. The CDR3 runs from the conserved cysteine through the conserved F or W. Each record gives: clone size, J gene, V gene, D gene, CDR3 DNA, CDR3 protein. A D gene is named only where the DNA matches it firmly. Only part of the rows carry a size: once, few, many, or a class if the clone is expanded.

>-|TRBJ2-7|TRBV2|-
TGTGCCAGCGATAGGGCCCCCCCCTCCTACGAGCAGTACTTC
CASDRAPPSYEQYF
>-|TRBJ2-4|TRBV14|-
TGTGCCAGCAGCGGGCAGGGAGTCATTCAGTACTTC
CASSGQGVIQYF
>few|TRBJ2-2|TRBV7-2|-
TGTGCCAGCAGTTCTCGACTATACACCGGGGAGCTGTTTTTT
CASSSRLYTGELFF
>-|TRBJ1-3|TRBV12-3/TRBV12-4|-
TGTGCCAGCAGTCATAGACTCAGCTCTGGAAACACCATATATTTT
CASSHRLSSGNTIYF
>few|TRBJ2-1|TRBV28|-
TGTGCCAGCAGTTCCTCATTCTTTGGGTCCTACAATGAGCAGTTCTTC
CASSSSFFGSYNEQFF
>many|TRBJ1-2|TRBV5-1|-
TGCGCCAGCAGCTTAGGAGTGGCAGGGCCAGCTAACTATGGCTACACCTTC
CASSLGVAGPANYGYTF
>many|TRBJ2-3|TRBV14|TRBD2
TGTGCCAGCGGACGGACTAGCGGGGCCCGCGGAGGTACGCAGTATTTT
CASGRTSGARGGTQYF
>few|TRBJ1-1|TRBV19|-
TGTGCCAGTAGTAGGAGGGGGATCACTGAAGCTTTCTTT
CASSRRGITEAFF
>many|TRBJ2-2|TRBV18|-
TGTGCCAGCTCATCTTCTCGAGAGACCGGGGAGCTGTTTTTT
CASSSSRETGELFF
>-|TRBJ1-5|TRBV6-6|-
TGTGCCAGCAGCAAAGGACAGAATCAGCCCCAGCATTTT
CASSKGQNQPQHF
>few|TRBJ2-2|TRBV12-3/TRBV12-4|TRBD2
TGTGCCAGCACCAAACCTCCAGCGGGGGGGCCCACCGGGGAGCTGTTTTTT
CASTKPPAGGPTGELFF
>many|TRBJ2-1|TRBV12-3/TRBV12-4|TRBD2
TGTGCCAGCAGTTTAGGTCTGACTAGCGGGAGCTCCTACAATGAGCAGTTCTTC
CASSLGLTSGSSYNEQFF
>-|TRBJ2-7|TRBV9|-
TGTGCCAGCAGCGGAGGGAACTCCTACGAGCAGTACTTC
CASSGGNSYEQYF
>few|TRBJ2-7|TRBV6-6|-
TGTGCCAGCTCACTAGGACTAATGTACGAGCAGTACTTC
CASSLGLMYEQYF
>-|TRBJ1-6|TRBV20-1|TRBD1
TGCAGTGCTAGAGCTCGGACAGGGAGCTCCTATAATTCACCCCTCCACTTT
CSARARTGSSYNSPLHF
>-|TRBJ2-7|TRBV4-1|TRBD1
TGCGCCAGCAGCCGAAGAACAGGGGGCTCTTCCTACGAGCAGTACTTC
CASSRRTGGSSYEQYF
>-|TRBJ1-5|TRBV20-1|-
TGCAGTGCTAGAGATGTTAGGGGTCAGCCCCAGCATTTT
CSARDVRGQPQHF
>-|TRBJ1-3|TRBV14|TRBD1
TGTGCCAGCAGCCAAGGACAGGGCTACTCTGGAAACACCATATATTTT
CASSQGQGYSGNTIYF
>many|TRBJ1-4|TRBV5-1|-
TGCGCCAGCAGCTGGACGGCAACCTCTGAAAAACTGTTTTTT
CASSWTATSEKLFF
>few|TRBJ2-6|TRBV15|TRBD1
TGTGCCACCAGCACGACAGGGACCCGTTCTGGGGCCAACGTCCTGACTTTC
CATSTTGTRSGANVLTF
>few|TRBJ2-7|TRBV20-1|TRBD2
TGCAGTGCTTACGGACTAGCAGATGAGCAGTACTTC
CSAYGLADEQYF
>-|TRBJ2-1|TRBV11-1|-
TGTGCCAGCAGCTTGTCAGCCTACAATGAGCAGTTCTTC
CASSLSAYNEQFF
>few|TRBJ2-3|TRBV4-3|-
TGCGCCAGCAGCCAAGTAATTTATAGCACAGATACGCAGTATTTT
CASSQVIYSTDTQYF
>many|TRBJ2-7|TRBV3-1|-
TGTGCCAGCAGCCAAGGAGGGGCAACCGAGCAGTACTTC
CASSQGGATEQYF
>-|TRBJ2-1|TRBV10-3|-
TGTGCCATCAGTGAGGGTGGAGGTTCAGGGAATGAGCAGTTCTTC
CAISEGGGSGNEQFF
>many|TRBJ2-2|TRBV7-2|-
TGTGCCAGCAGCTCTGCTAAGGCCGGGGAGCTGTTTTTT
CASSSAKAGELFF
>-|TRBJ2-2|TRBV5-6|-
TGTGCCAGCAGTCTGTCGCGGGACACCCAAATCACCGGGGAGCTGTTTTTT
CASSLSRDTQITGELFF
>many|TRBJ2-1|TRBV2|-
TGTGCCAGCAAGAGCTCCTACAATGAGCAGTTCTTC
CASKSSYNEQFF
>-|TRBJ2-7|TRBV5-6|TRBD1
TGTGCCAGCAGCATCAGGGGGCGCGGGTCCTACGAGCAGTACTTC
CASSIRGRGSYEQYF
>-|TRBJ2-1|TRBV4-2|-
TGTGCCAGCAGCCGACAAGGTGATGAGCAGTTCTTC
CASSRQGDEQFF
>many|TRBJ1-2|TRBV5-6|TRBD1
TGTGCCAGCAGCTCCGGGACAGTCTATGGCTACACCTTC
CASSSGTVYGYTF
>-|TRBJ2-3|TRBV5-6|TRBD2
TGTGCCAGCAGCAACTTAGCGGGAGGGTTAAGTTATAGCACAGATACGCAGTATTTT
CASSNLAGGLSYSTDTQYF
>-|TRBJ1-1|TRBV6-4|TRBD1
TGTGCCAGCAGTGTCTTTACCTCAACGGGACAGGGTTTACCTGAAGCTTTCTTT
CASSVFTSTGQGLPEAFF
>once|TRBJ2-1|TRBV20-1|-
TGCAGTGCTAGTCTCCAGGGCAATGAGCAGTTCTTC
CSASLQGNEQFF
>few|TRBJ2-1|TRBV2|-
TGTGCCAGCAGCTCCCACCGTACTAGGGGATCCGATGAGCAGTTCTTC
CASSSHRTRGSDEQFF
>many|TRBJ1-1|TRBV4-3|-
TGCGCCAGCAGCCACAAAACAGGGACTGAAGCTTTCTTT
CASSHKTGTEAFF
>many|TRBJ2-3|TRBV29-1|-
TGCAGCGTGATCTGGAGACGACGTTCCACAGATACGCAGTATTTT
CSVIWRRRSTDTQYF
>-|TRBJ1-6|TRBV2|-
TGTGCCAGTAGAAAGGGACTGCTAAATTCACCCCTCCACTTT
CASRKGLLNSPLHF
>many|TRBJ1-6|TRBV7-2|TRBD1
TGTGCCAGCAGCACAAGACAGGGAGGTTTCAATTCACCCCTCCACTTT
CASSTRQGGFNSPLHF
>-|TRBJ1-5|TRBV5-1|-
TGCGCCAGCAGCTTGGCTTTCGGGAATCAGCCCCAGCATTTT
CASSLAFGNQPQHF
>-|TRBJ2-6|TRBV28|TRBD1
TGTGCCAGCAGTTTGCCCGTGTTAGGGCAGGGGGCGGGTGGGGCCAACGTCCTGACTTTC
CASSLPVLGQGAGGANVLTF
>few|TRBJ1-2|TRBV6-5|TRBD1
TGTGCCAGCAGTTACCCCGGGGACAGAGATGGCTACACCTTC
CASSYPGDRDGYTF
>few|TRBJ2-3|TRBV6-1|TRBD2
TGTGCCGTAACTAGCGGGTACACAGATACGCAGTATTTT
CAVTSGYTDTQYF
>-|TRBJ2-7|TRBV5-1|TRBD1
TGCGCCAGCAGCGGGGGACGGGGGACAGGGACCTACGAGCAGTACTTC
CASSGGRGTGTYEQYF
>-|TRBJ2-1|TRBV30|TRBD2
TGTGCCTGGAGTGTACGTGGGACTAGCGGGGTCCATGAGCAGTTCTTC
CAWSVRGTSGVHEQFF
>few|TRBJ1-1|TRBV4-3|-
TGCGCCAGCAGCCAATTTTGGGAAGGGAACACTGAAGCTTTCTTT
CASSQFWEGNTEAFF
>-|TRBJ2-4|TRBV5-5|TRBD1
TGTGCCAGCAGCTTGTCCGGGACAGGGGGTTTGGACATTCAGTACTTC
CASSLSGTGGLDIQYF
>many|TRBJ2-7|TRBV29-1|TRBD1
TGCAGCGTTGCCCTGACAGGGGTCGAGCAGTACTTC
CSVALTGVEQYF
>few|TRBJ1-5|TRBV4-3|-
TGCGCCAGCAGCCAAGATTGGACATTCGGGAATCAGCCCCAGCATTTT
CASSQDWTFGNQPQHF
>many|TRBJ2-1|TRBV4-3|TRBD2
TGCGCCAGCAGCCAAGAGGCGGCGGGAGGGGTCCCCGATGAGCAGTTCTTC
CASSQEAAGGVPDEQFF
>few|TRBJ2-3|TRBV10-1|TRBD2
TGCGCCAGCAGTGAGATGCGGGGGTACACAGATACGCAGTATTTT
CASSEMRGYTDTQYF
>-|TRBJ2-1|TRBV7-9|TRBD2
TGTGCCAGCAGCTTACTAGCGGGAATCTACAATGAGCAGTTCTTC
CASSLLAGIYNEQFF
>many|TRBJ2-7|TRBV5-1|-
TGCGCCAGCAGCCCCGGTTGGACAGCGACCTACGAGCAGTACTTC
CASSPGWTATYEQYF